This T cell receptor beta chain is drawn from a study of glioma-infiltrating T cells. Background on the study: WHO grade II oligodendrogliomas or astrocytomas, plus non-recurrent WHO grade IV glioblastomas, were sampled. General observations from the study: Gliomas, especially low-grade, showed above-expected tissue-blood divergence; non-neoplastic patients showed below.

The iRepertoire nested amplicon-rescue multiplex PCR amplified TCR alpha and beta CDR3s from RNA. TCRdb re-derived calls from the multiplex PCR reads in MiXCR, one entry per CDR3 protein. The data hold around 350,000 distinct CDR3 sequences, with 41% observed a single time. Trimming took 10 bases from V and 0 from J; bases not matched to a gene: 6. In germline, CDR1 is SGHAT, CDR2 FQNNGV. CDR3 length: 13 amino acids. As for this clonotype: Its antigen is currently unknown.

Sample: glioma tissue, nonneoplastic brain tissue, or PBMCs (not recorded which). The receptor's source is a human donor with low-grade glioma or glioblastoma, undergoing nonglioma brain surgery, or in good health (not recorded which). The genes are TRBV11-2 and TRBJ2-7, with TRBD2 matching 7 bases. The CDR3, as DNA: TGTGCCATCGAGCGGGGAGGCTCCTACGAGCAGTACTTC. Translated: CAIERGGSYEQYF. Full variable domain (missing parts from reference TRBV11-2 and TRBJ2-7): EAGVAQSPRYKIIEKRQSVAFWCNPISGHATLYWYQQILGQGPKLLIQFQNNGVVDDSQLPKDRFSAERLKGVDSTLKIQPAKLEDSAVYLCAIERGGSYEQYFGPGTRLTVT.